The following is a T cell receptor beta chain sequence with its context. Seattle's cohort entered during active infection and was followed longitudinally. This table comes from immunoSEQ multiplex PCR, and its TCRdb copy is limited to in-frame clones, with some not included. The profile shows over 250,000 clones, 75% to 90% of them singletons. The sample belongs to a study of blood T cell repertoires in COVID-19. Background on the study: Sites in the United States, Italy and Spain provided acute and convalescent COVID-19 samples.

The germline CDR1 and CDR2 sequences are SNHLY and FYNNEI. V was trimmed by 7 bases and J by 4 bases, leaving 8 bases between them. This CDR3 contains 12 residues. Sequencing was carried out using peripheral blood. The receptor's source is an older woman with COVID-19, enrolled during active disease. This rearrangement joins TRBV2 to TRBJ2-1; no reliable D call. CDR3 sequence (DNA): TGTGCCAGCAATACGGGTTACAATGAGCAGTTCTTC. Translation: CASNTGYNEQFF.